This T cell receptor beta chain was sequenced during a study of blood T cell repertoires in COVID-19. As originally analysed: Researchers report that nucleated cell counts were estimated from reference gene primer amplification. Sequencing used immunoSEQ multiplex PCR; TCRdb keeps in-frame clones, though not all of them. V, J and clone size are those of that table, while D and trimming were read from the DNA. The data hold 300,000 or so clones, with approximately 86% observed a single time. Trimming removed 3 bases from V and 7 bases from J; junction bases left unmatched: 11. The CDR3 covers 17 residues. Germline V lookup: CDR1 SGHDN, CDR2 FVKESK.

Sequencing input: peripheral blood. The receptor's source is a woman in her fifties or sixties with active or convalescent COVID-19. V gene TRBV14 combines with J gene TRBJ2-3; 12 bases align to TRBD2. This CDR3 is CASSHPTSGSWPHTQYF. The CDR3 DNA is TGTGCCAGCAGCCATCCGACTAGCGGGAGTTGGCCCCATACGCAGTATTTT.